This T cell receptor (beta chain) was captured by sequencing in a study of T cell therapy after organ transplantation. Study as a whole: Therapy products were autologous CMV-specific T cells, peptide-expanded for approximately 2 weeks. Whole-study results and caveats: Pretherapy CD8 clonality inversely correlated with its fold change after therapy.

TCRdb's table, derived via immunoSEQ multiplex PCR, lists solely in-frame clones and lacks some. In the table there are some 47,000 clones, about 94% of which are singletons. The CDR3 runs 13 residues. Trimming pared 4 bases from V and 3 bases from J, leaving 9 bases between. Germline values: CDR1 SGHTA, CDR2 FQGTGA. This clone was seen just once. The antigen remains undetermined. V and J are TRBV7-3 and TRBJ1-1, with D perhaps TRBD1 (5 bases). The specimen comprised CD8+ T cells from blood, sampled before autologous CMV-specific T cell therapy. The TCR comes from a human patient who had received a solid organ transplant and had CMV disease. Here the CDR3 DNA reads TGTGCCAGCAGCTCGGGACTAGACACTGAAGCTTTCTTT. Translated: CASSSGLDTEAFF.